This is a list of T cell receptor beta chains from one sample in a study of T cells in Graves' hyperthyroidism and ophthalmopathy. TCRdb independently ran MiXCR on the multiplex PCR reads; one entry per CDR3 protein. The sample contains about 400,000 distinct CDR3 sequences, about 15% of which appear only once. The sample comprised blood. The source is a woman aged 30 to 39 with Graves' hyperthyroidism. The CDR3 runs from the conserved cysteine through the conserved F or W. A D gene is named only where the DNA matches it firmly. Clone size, where shown, is once, few, many, or a class for clones that have expanded.

TRBD1,many,TRBV11-2,TRBJ2-3,TGTGCCAGCAGCCCAACCAGGGGGCTCACAGATACGCAGTATTTT,CASSPTRGLTDTQYF
NA,NA,TRBV5-8,TRBJ1-2,TGTGCCAGCAGCTTGGCTAGTACAGGGTATGGCTACACCTTC,CASSLASTGYGYTF
TRBD1,NA,TRBV4-1,TRBJ2-7,TGCGCCAGCAGCCATCACCGGGACAGGGGCGAGGGCGAGCAGTACTTC,CASSHHRDRGEGEQYF
TRBD2,few,TRBV29-1,TRBJ2-2,TGCAGCGTTGAACCCTTCGGGGAGGGCGGGGAGCTGTTTTTT,CSVEPFGEGGELFF
TRBD2,many,TRBV5-1,TRBJ2-1,TGCGCCAGCAGCTTGGGTACTAGCGGTACGATCGGGGTCTATGAGCAGTTCTTC,CASSLGTSGTIGVYEQFF
NA,many,TRBV7-2,TRBJ2-5,TGTGCTGGGGGTAGCGTGGAGACCCAGTACTTC,CAGGSVETQYF
NA,NA,TRBV4-1,TRBJ2-7,TGCGCCAGCAGCCTATCCGGACAGCCGACTTACGAGCAGTACTTC,CASSLSGQPTYEQYF
NA,NA,TRBV5-1,TRBJ2-6,TGCGCCAGCAGCGGGGGACCCACAGTTGGGGCCAACGTCCTGACTTTC,CASSGGPTVGANVLTF
TRBD1,NA,TRBV5-1,TRBJ1-4,TGCGCCAGCAGCTTGACGAGGCCAGGGGGGGAAAAACTGTTTTTT,CASSLTRPGGEKLFF
TRBD1,many,TRBV28,TRBJ1-4,TGTGCCAGCAGTCGGGACAGGAATGAAAAACTGTTTTTT,CASSRDRNEKLFF
NA,many,TRBV10-1,TRBJ2-1,TGCGCCAGCAGTGAGCAAGTAGGTGAGCAGTTCTTC,CASSEQVGEQFF
TRBD2,many,TRBV7-9,TRBJ2-7,TGTGCCAGCAGCCCCCGGGGGGTCCTCCCCTACGAGCAGTACTTC,CASSPRGVLPYEQYF
TRBD1,many,TRBV28,TRBJ1-1,TGTGCCAGCAGTTCGGACAGGGGGGCTTTCTTT,CASSSDRGAFF
NA,NA,TRBV4-1,TRBJ2-5,TGCGCCAGCAGCCAAGTTAGTACAGCCCAAGAGACCCAGTACTTC,CASSQVSTAQETQYF
TRBD2,many,TRBV29-1,TRBJ2-3,TGCAGCGTTACCGGGACTAGCGGGAGTGATACGCAGTATTTT,CSVTGTSGSDTQYF
NA,many,TRBV28,TRBJ2-1,TGTGCCAGCAGCCTGATCAGGGGTCGATACAATGAGCAGTTCTTC,CASSLIRGRYNEQFF